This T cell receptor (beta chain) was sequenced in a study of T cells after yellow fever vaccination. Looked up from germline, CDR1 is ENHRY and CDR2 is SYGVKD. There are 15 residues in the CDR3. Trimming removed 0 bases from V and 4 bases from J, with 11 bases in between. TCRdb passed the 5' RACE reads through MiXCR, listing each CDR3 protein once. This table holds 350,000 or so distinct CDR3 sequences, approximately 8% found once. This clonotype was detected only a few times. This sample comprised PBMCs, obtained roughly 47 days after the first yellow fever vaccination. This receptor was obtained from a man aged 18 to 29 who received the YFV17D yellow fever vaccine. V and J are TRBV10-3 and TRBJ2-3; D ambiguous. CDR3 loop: CAISESGFKADTQYF. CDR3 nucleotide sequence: TGTGCCATCAGTGAGTCCGGTTTCAAGGCAGATACGCAGTATTTT.